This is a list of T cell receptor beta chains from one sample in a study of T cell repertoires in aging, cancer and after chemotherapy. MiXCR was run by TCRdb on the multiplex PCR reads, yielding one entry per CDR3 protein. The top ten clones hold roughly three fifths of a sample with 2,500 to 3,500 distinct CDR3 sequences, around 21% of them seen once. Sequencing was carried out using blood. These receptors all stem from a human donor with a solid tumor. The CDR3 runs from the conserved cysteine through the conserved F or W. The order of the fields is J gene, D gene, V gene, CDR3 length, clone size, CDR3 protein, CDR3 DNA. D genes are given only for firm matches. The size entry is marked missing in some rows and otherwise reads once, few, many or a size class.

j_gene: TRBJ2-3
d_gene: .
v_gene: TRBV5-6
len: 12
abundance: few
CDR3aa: CASSLGADTQYF
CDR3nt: TGTGCCAGCAGCTTGGGGGCAGATACGCAGTATTTT

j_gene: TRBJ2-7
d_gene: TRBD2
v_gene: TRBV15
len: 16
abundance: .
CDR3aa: CATSTPGLAAPYEQYF
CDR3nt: TGTGCCACCAGCACCCCCGGACTAGCGGCGCCCTACGAGCAGTACTTC

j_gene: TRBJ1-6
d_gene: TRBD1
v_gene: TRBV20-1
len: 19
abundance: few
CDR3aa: CSARPLRTGGVVDNSPLHF
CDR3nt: TGCAGTGCTAGACCTCTGCGGACAGGGGGAGTTGTGGATAATTCACCCCTCCACTTT

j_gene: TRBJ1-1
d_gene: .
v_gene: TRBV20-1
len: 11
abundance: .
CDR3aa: CSAGRGTEAFF
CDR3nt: TGCAGTGCTGGTAGGGGCACTGAAGCTTTCTTT

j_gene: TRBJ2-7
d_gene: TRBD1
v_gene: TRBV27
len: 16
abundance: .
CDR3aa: CASSPPLTGSYYEQYF
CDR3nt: TGTGCCAGCAGTCCGCCCTTGACAGGGTCATACTACGAGCAGTACTTC

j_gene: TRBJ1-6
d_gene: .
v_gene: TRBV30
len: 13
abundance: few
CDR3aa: CAWKREIGSPLHF
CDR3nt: TGTGCCTGGAAGCGGGAGATCGGTTCACCCCTCCACTTT

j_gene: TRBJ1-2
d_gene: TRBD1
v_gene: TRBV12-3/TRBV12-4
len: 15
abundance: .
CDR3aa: CASRHSGQVDSGYTF
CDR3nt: TGTGCCAGCAGGCATTCGGGACAGGTCGACAGTGGCTACACCTTC

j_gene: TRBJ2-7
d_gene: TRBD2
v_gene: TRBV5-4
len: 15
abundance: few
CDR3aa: CASSRGGGGDYEQYF
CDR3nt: TGTGCCAGCAGCCGGGGGGGGGGAGGAGACTACGAGCAGTACTTC

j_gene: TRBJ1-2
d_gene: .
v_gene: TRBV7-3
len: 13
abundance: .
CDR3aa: CASSRDGSYGYTF
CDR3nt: TGTGCCAGCAGTCGGGACGGCAGCTATGGCTACACCTTC

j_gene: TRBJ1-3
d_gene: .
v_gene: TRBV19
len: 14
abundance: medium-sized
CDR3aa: CASTSTGRGNTIYF
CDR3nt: TGTGCCAGTACCTCGACAGGCCGTGGAAACACCATATATTTT

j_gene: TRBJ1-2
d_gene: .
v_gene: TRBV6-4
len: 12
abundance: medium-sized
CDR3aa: CASSDEGYGYTF
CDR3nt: TGTGCCAGCAGTGACGAAGGGTATGGCTACACCTTC

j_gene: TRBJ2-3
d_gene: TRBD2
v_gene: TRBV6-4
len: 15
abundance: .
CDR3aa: CASSDSAGGGDTQYF
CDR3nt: TGTGCCAGCAGTGACTCAGCGGGAGGGGGAGATACGCAGTATTTT

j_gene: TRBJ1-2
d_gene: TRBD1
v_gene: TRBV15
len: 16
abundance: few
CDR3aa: CATSSGAGTGPYGYTF
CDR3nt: TGTGCCACCAGCAGTGGGGCCGGGACAGGACCCTATGGCTACACCTTC

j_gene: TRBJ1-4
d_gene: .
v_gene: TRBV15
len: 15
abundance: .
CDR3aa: CATSRDYKRNEKLFF
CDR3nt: TGTGCCACCAGCAGAGACTATAAGCGTAATGAAAAACTGTTTTTT

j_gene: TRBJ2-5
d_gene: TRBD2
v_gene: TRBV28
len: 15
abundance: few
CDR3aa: CASSLRGGARETQYF
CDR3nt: TGTGCCAGCAGTCTCCGCGGGGGGGCCCGGGAGACCCAGTACTTC

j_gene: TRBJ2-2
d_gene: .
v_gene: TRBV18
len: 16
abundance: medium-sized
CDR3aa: CATPNKQSAGTGELFF
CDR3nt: TGTGCCACCCCCAATAAGCAGTCCGCGGGGACCGGGGAGCTGTTTTTT

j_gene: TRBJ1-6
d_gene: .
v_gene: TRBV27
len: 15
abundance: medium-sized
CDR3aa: CASSLYPVGNSPLHF
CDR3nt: TGTGCCAGCAGTTTGTACCCCGTCGGCAATTCACCCCTCCACTTT

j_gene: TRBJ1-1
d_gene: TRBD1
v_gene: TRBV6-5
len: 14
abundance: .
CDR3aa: CASRGGQWNTEAFF
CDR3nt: TGTGCCAGCAGGGGGGGACAGTGGAACACTGAAGCTTTCTTT

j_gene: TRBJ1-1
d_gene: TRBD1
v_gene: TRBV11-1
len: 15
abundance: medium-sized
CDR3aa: CASSLQGAMGAEAFF
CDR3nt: TGTGCCAGCAGCTTACAGGGGGCTATGGGGGCTGAAGCTTTCTTT

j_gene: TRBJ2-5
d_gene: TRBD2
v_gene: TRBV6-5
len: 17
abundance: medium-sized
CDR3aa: CASSSPASGGAGKTQYF
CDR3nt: TGTGCCAGCAGTTCCCCGGCTAGCGGGGGGGCCGGGAAGACCCAGTACTTC

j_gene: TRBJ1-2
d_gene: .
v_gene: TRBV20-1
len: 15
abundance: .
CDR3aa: CSARDIDRRNYGYTF
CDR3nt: TGCAGTGCTAGAGATATCGATCGGAGGAACTATGGCTACACCTTC

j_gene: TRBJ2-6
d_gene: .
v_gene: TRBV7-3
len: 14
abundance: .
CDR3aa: CASIRTDGANVLTF
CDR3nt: TGTGCCAGCATTAGGACGGATGGGGCCAACGTCCTGACTTTC

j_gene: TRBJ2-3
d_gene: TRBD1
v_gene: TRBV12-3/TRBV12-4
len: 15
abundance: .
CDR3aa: CASSGDRDVADTQYF
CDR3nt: TGTGCCAGCAGTGGCGACAGGGATGTCGCAGATACGCAGTATTTT

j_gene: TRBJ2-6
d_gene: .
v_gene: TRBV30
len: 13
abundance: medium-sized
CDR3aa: CASGGQGANVLTF
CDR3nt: TGTGCCTCCGGGGGGCAAGGGGCCAACGTCCTGACTTTC

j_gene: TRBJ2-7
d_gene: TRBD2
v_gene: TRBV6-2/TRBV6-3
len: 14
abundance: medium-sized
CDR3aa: CASSYGTSGYEQYF
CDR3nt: TGTGCCAGCAGTTACGGGACTAGCGGGTACGAGCAGTACTTC

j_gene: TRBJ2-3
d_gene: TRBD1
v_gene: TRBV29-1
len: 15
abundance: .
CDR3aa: CSVEGGQDATDTQYF
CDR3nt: TGCAGCGTTGAAGGAGGACAGGACGCAACAGATACGCAGTATTTT

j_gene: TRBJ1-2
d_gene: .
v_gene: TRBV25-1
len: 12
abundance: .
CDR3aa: CASSEGQLRYTF
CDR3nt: TGTGCCAGCAGTGAAGGACAGCTACGCTACACCTTC

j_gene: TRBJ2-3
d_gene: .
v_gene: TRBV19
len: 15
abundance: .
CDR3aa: CASSPVAGGTDTQYF
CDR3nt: TGTGCCAGTAGCCCTGTGGCAGGGGGCACAGATACGCAGTATTTT

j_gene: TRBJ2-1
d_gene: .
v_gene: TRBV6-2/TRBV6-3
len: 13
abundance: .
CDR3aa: CASTELRAGEQFF
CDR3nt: TGTGCCAGCACCGAATTGAGGGCGGGTGAGCAGTTCTTC

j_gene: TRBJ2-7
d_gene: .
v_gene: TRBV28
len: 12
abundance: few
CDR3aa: CASSERFYEQYF
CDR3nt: TGTGCCAGCAGTGAGCGGTTCTACGAGCAGTACTTC

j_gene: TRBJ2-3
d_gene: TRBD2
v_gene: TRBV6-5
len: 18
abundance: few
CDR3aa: CASSPLGGLAGAEDTQYF
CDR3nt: TGTGCCAGCAGTCCCCTGGGGGGGCTAGCGGGGGCCGAAGATACGCAGTATTTT

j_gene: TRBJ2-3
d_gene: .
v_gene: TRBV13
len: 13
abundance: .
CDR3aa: CASSFRGVDTQYF
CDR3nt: TGTGCCAGCAGCTTCCGGGGAGTGGATACGCAGTATTTT

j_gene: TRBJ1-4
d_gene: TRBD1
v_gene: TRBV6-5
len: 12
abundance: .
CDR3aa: CASTGTGGKLFF
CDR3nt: TGTGCCAGCACGGGGACAGGGGGAAAACTGTTTTTT

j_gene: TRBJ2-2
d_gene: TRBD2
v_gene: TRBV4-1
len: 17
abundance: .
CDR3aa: CASSQELAGGPTGELFF
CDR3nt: TGCGCCAGCAGCCAAGAACTAGCGGGAGGGCCCACCGGGGAGCTGTTTTTT

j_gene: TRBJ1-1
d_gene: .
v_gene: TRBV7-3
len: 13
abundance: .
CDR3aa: CASRDWASAEAFF
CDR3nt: TGTGCCAGCAGAGATTGGGCCAGCGCTGAAGCTTTCTTT

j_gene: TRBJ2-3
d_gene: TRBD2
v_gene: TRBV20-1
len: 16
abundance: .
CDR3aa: CSARLTSGPSTDTQYF
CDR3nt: TGCAGTGCTAGACTGACTAGCGGGCCTAGCACAGATACGCAGTATTTT

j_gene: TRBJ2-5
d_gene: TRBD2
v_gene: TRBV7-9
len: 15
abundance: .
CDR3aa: CASSLVSGAQETQYF
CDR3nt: TGTGCCAGCAGCTTAGTTAGCGGGGCCCAAGAGACCCAGTACTTC

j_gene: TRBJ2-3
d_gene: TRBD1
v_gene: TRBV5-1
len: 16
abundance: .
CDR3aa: CASSFRDRGLTDTQYF
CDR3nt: TGCGCCAGCAGCTTCCGAGACAGGGGGTTAACAGATACGCAGTATTTT

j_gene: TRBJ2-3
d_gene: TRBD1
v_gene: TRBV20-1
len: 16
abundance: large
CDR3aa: CSALPYRGISTDTQYF
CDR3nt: TGCAGTGCTCTTCCTTACAGGGGAATCAGCACAGATACGCAGTATTTT

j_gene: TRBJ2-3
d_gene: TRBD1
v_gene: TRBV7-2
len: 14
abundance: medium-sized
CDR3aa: CASSRDSSTDTQYF
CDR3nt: TGTGCCAGCAGCCGGGACAGTAGCACAGATACGCAGTATTTT

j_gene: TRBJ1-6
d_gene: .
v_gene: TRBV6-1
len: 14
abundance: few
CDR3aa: CASSDSTGPLTLHF
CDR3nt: TGTGCCAGCAGTGATTCAACAGGCCCCCTCACCCTCCACTTT

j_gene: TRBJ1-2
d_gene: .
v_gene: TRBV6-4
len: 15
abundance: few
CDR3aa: CASSANHRGLYGYTF
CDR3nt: TGTGCCAGCAGCGCTAATCACCGGGGGCTCTATGGCTACACCTTC

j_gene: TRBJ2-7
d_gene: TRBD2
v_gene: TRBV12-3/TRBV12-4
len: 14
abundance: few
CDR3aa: CASSLGGEGYEQYF
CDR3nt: TGTGCCAGCAGCCTTGGGGGGGAGGGCTACGAGCAGTACTTC

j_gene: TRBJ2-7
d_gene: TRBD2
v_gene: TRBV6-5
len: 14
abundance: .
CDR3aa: CASSLPREGYEQYF
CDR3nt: TGTGCCAGCAGTTTACCCAGGGAGGGGTACGAGCAGTACTTC

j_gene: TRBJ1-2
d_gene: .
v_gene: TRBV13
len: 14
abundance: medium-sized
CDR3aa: CASSLNPPTYGYTF
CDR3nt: TGTGCCAGCAGCTTAAATCCGCCCACCTATGGCTACACCTTC

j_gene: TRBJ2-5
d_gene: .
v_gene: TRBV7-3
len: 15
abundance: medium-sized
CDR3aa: CASSLTPTRRETQYF
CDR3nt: TGTGCCAGCAGCCTAACCCCCACCCGGCGGGAGACCCAGTACTTC

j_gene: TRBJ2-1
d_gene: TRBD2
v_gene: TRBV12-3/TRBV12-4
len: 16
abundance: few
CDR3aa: CASSLAGLAGGGEQFF
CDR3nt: TGTGCCAGCAGTCTAGCAGGGCTAGCGGGGGGGGGGGAGCAGTTCTTC

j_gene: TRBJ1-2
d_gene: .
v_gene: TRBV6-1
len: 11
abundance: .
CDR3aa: CASSDPRGYTF
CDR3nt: TGTGCCAGCAGTGATCCGAGGGGCTACACCTTC

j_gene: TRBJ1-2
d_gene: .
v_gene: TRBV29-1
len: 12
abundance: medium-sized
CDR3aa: CSAYQEGYGYTF
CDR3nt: TGCAGCGCATACCAGGAAGGATATGGCTACACCTTC

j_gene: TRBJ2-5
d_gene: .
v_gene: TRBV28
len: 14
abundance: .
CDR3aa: CASGDWAFQETQYF
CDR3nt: TGTGCCAGCGGCGACTGGGCATTTCAAGAGACCCAGTACTTC

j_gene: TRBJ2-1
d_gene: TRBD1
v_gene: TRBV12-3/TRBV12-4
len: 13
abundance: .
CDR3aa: CASSAGTDNEQFF
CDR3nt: TGTGCCAGCAGCGCCGGGACAGACAATGAGCAGTTCTTC

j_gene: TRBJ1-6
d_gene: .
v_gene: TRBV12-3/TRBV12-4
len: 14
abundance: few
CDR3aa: CASRESSYNSPLHF
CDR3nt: TGTGCCAGCAGGGAAAGCTCCTATAATTCACCCCTCCACTTT